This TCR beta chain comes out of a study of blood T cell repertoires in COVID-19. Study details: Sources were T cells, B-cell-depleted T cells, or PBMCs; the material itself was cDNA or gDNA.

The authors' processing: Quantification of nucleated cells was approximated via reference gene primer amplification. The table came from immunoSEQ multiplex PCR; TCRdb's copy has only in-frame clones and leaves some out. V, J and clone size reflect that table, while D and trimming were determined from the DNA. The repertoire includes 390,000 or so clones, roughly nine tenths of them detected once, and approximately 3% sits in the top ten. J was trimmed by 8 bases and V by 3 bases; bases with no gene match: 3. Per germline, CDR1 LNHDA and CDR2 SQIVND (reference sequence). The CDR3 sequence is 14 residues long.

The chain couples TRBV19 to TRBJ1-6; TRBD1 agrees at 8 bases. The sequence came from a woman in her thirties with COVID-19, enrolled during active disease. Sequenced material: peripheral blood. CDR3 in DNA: TGTGCCAGTAGTATCGGACAGGGATATTCACCCCTCCACTTT. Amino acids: CASSIGQGYSPLHF.